A single sample is the source of the 7 T cell receptor beta chains below, sequenced in a study of beta chain features in type 1 diabetes. The study reverse transcribed the entire isolated RNA, so it sequenced expressed TCRB transcripts. Repertoires were generated with immunoSEQ multiplex PCR, while TCRdb's copy carries only in-frame clones and drops some. The sample shows under 450,000 clones, roughly 14% of them seen only once. Specimen: naive CD4+ T cells from blood. These receptors all come from a man aged 25-45 years in good health.

The chain joins TRBV18 to TRBJ1-2; D remains unclear. CDR3 length: 15 residues. Looked up from germline, CDR1 is KGHSH and CDR2 is LQKENI. The V end lost 3 bases, the J end lost 5 bases, and 16 bases lay between the germline ends. The CDR3 DNA sequence: TGTGCCAGCTCACCTTTGGATGTCGGGATTTATGGCTACACCTTC. It specifies CASSPLDVGIYGYTF.

The chain recombines TRBV11-2 with TRBJ2-7; possible D gene TRBD1, 6 bases. The CDR3 loop spans 15 amino acids. Germline values: CDR1 SGHAT, CDR2 FQNNGV. The ends were cut back, 3 bases at V and 3 bases at J, with 15 bases in the middle. CDR3: CASSLTGGQSYEQYF. The CDR3 bases are TGTGCCAGCAGCTTGACAGGTGGACAAAGCTACGAGCAGTACTTC.

The genes are TRBV7-3 and TRBJ2-2; TRBD2 matches at 10 bases. Trimming removed 6 bases from V and 6 bases from J; junction bases left unmatched: 7. Germline V gene data show CDR1 as SGHTA and CDR2 as FQGTGA. This CDR3 has 15 amino acids. The CDR3, as DNA: TGTGCCAGCAGGTCAGCGGGAGGGTCCTCCGGGGAGCTGTTTTTT. This translates into CASRSAGGSSGELFF.

This clone was counted only a few times. The rearrangement links TRBV10-3 to TRBJ2-1, with 11 positions matching TRBD2. This CDR3 has 16 amino acids. Germline V lookup: CDR1 ENHRY, CDR2 SYGVKD. With 2 bases clipped from V and 10 bases from J, the junction kept 10 bases outside the gene matches. The CDR3 nucleotides read TGTGCCATCAGTGAGCGAGTTAGCGGGGGGGCCCGGGAGCAGTTCTTC. Translation: CAISERVSGGAREQFF.

J is TRBJ2-7 and V is TRBV7-2; 13 positions agree with TRBD2. Germline assignment: CDR1 SGHTA and CDR2 FQGNSA. The CDR3 is 18 amino acids. The V segment lost 8 bases and the J segment 6 bases; nucleotides outside the gene matches: 19. CDR3 sequence (DNA): TGTGCCAGCCGCCCCGGGACTAGCGGGGTTGAGGCACTACGCGAGCAGTACTTC. It specifies CASRPGTSGVEALREQYF.

This clone was picked up many times. In the same sample, other DNA sequences code for this CDR3. The chain uses TRBV29-1 and TRBJ2-3, with D unclear. V lost 4 bases, J lost 0 bases, and 5 bases lay in between. The CDR3 runs to 12 residues. Germline V gene lookup returns CDR1 SQVTM and CDR2 ANQGSEA. CDR3: CSVGLSTDTQYF. The DNA for the CDR3 is TGCAGCGTTGGGCTAAGCACAGATACGCAGTATTTT.

Only a few counts were recorded for this clone. The gene calls are TRBV6-5 and TRBJ2-3, with D tentatively TRBD1 or TRBD2 (6 bases each). V lost 8 bases and J 2 bases, leaving 11 bases between the germline ends. Germline-derived CDR1 and CDR2 are MNHEY and SVGAGI. This CDR3 contains 13 residues. The CDR3 reads CASGRGHTDTQYF. The DNA for the CDR3 is TGTGCCAGCGGACGGGGGCACACAGATACGCAGTATTTT.